The clone carrying this T cell receptor beta chain appeared many times. Antigen specificity is unknown. This specimen comes from a study of T-cell reconstitution after alpha-beta-depleted transplantation in children. Preparation of the TCRbeta library used unique molecular identifiers. One entry per CDR3 protein results from TCRdb running MiXCR on the PCR reads. The sample shows 73,000 or so distinct CDR3 sequences, approximately 4.4% of them seen only once. The CDR3 loop spans 14 amino acids. Germline V lookup: CDR1 LNHDA, CDR2 SQIVND (reference sequence). The J segment lost 2 bases and the V segment lost 10 bases, leaving 6 bases of the junction unmatched. Study-wide results and limits: Two months or so post-transplant, alpha-beta T cells reportedly derived from several hundred expanded graft clones.

The chain is built from TRBV19 and TRBJ1-4; 8 bases line up with TRBD1. This clonotype was sampled from a boy in the first two years of life who had a stem cell transplant for acute myeloid leukemia, so the T cells may come from the graft donor. The input for sequencing was PBMCs, mostly from graft donor cells, taken 180 days after TCRalphabeta/CD19-depleted stem cell transplant. In nucleotides, the CDR3 is TGTGCCACCAAATGGACAGGGACTAATGAAAAACTGTTTTTT. It is translated as CATKWTGTNEKLFF.